Listed below are T cell receptor beta chains from one sample, sequenced in a study of blood T cell repertoires in COVID-19. This table comes from immunoSEQ multiplex PCR, and its TCRdb copy is limited to in-frame clones, with some not included. The sample comprises roughly 63,000 clones, around three quarters of which are singletons, and about 31% rests with the top ten. Sequencing input: peripheral blood. These receptors came from a human donor in a cohort sampled during active COVID-19. Each CDR3 is given with its conserved first and last residue. D genes are given only for firm matches. Clone size is shown for a subset of rows, as once, few, many or a class of expanded clone.

size: NA; J: TRBJ2-7; V: TRBV5-1; D: TRBD2; CDR3: CASSLASLAGAYEQYF; DNA: TGCGCCAGCAGCTTGGCGAGTCTAGCGGGTGCCTACGAGCAGTACTTC
size: NA; J: TRBJ1-2; V: TRBV10-2; D: TRBD1; CDR3: CASSESQGQSYGYTF; DNA: TGCGCCAGCAGTGAGTCTCAGGGACAGAGCTATGGCTACACCTTC
size: NA; J: TRBJ2-6; V: TRBV6-5; D: NA; CDR3: CASWRSGANVLTF; DNA: TGTGCCAGCTGGAGGTCTGGGGCCAACGTCCTGACTTTC
size: NA; J: TRBJ1-5; V: TRBV30; D: NA; CDR3: CAWSANSFSRSYQPQHF; DNA: TGTGCCTGGAGTGCGAATTCGTTCTCCAGGTCGTATCAGCCCCAGCATTTT
size: NA; J: TRBJ1-3; V: TRBV5-6; D: NA; CDR3: CASSQDRFSGNTIYF; DNA: TGTGCCAGCAGCCAGGACAGATTCTCTGGAAACACCATATATTTT
size: NA; J: TRBJ1-2; V: TRBV3-1/TRBV3-2; D: NA; CDR3: CASSQGIGGLSNYGYTF; DNA: TGTGCCAGCAGCCAAGGTATAGGCGGCTTATCTAACTATGGCTACACCTTC
size: NA; J: TRBJ2-3; V: TRBV19; D: NA; CDR3: CASSNRETDTQYF; DNA: TGTGCCAGTAGTAATCGGGAGACAGATACGCAGTATTTT
size: NA; J: TRBJ2-5; V: TRBV19; D: NA; CDR3: CASSILPGLGQETQYF; DNA: TGTGCCAGTAGTATTCTCCCGGGACTGGGTCAAGAGACCCAGTACTTC
size: few; J: TRBJ2-1; V: TRBV18; D: TRBD2; CDR3: CASSGLAGDYNEQFF; DNA: TGTGCCAGCTCTGGACTAGCGGGAGACTACAATGAGCAGTTCTTC
size: NA; J: TRBJ2-1; V: TRBV29-1; D: NA; CDR3: CSVPGVMSEQFF; DNA: TGCAGCGTGCCAGGGGTAATGAGTGAGCAGTTCTTC
size: NA; J: TRBJ2-3; V: TRBV6-5; D: TRBD1; CDR3: CASSTGEDTQYF; DNA: TGTGCCAGCAGTACAGGGGAAGATACGCAGTATTTT
size: few; J: TRBJ2-3; V: TRBV4-1; D: TRBD2; CDR3: CASSQVGREVDTQYF; DNA: TGCGCCAGCAGCCAAGTTGGGCGGGAGGTAGATACGCAGTATTTT
size: NA; J: TRBJ1-5; V: TRBV30; D: NA; CDR3: CAWSAGLSNQPQHF; DNA: TGTGCCTGGAGCGCGGGACTCTCAAATCAGCCCCAGCATTTT
size: NA; J: TRBJ1-1; V: TRBV30; D: TRBD1; CDR3: CAWTQGEEAFF; DNA: TGTGCCTGGACTCAGGGGGAGGAAGCTTTCTTT
size: NA; J: TRBJ2-2; V: TRBV7-3; D: TRBD2; CDR3: CASSLSGSGTGELFF; DNA: TGTGCCAGCAGCCTCAGCGGGAGTGGCACCGGGGAGCTGTTTTTT
size: NA; J: TRBJ2-4; V: TRBV30; D: NA; CDR3: CATSRQTIAKNIQYF; DNA: TGTGCCACGAGCCGGCAGACAATAGCCAAAAACATTCAGTACTTC
size: NA; J: TRBJ1-2; V: TRBV19; D: NA; CDR3: CASSIGGSYYGYTF; DNA: TGTGCCAGTAGTATTGGTGGGAGTTACTATGGCTACACCTTC
size: NA; J: TRBJ1-1; V: TRBV6-6; D: TRBD1; CDR3: CASRVPGQGIEAFF; DNA: TGTGCCAGCAGAGTCCCGGGACAGGGGATTGAAGCTTTCTTT
size: few; J: TRBJ2-2; V: TRBV12-3/TRBV12-4; D: NA; CDR3: CASSLSTGLFF; DNA: TGTGCCAGCAGTTTATCGACTGGGCTGTTTTTT
size: few; J: TRBJ2-7; V: TRBV5-1; D: TRBD2; CDR3: CASSLAPGSGISYEQYF; DNA: TGCGCCAGCAGCTTGGCACCCGGGAGCGGGATTTCCTACGAGCAGTACTTC
size: many; J: TRBJ1-2; V: TRBV7-8; D: TRBD1; CDR3: CASIPGTGINYGYTF; DNA: TGTGCCAGCATCCCTGGGACAGGGATCAACTATGGCTACACCTTC
size: many; J: TRBJ2-1; V: TRBV4-2; D: NA; CDR3: CASSQDPGSEQFF; DNA: TGTGCCAGCAGCCAAGATCCGGGGAGTGAGCAGTTCTTC
size: NA; J: TRBJ2-2; V: TRBV7-3; D: NA; CDR3: CASSLTGWGTGELFF; DNA: TGTGCCAGCAGCCTGACAGGATGGGGGACCGGGGAGCTGTTTTTT
size: NA; J: TRBJ2-2; V: TRBV7-3; D: NA; CDR3: CASRSGANTGELFF; DNA: TGTGCCAGCAGGAGCGGCGCGAACACCGGGGAGCTGTTTTTT
size: NA; J: TRBJ2-2; V: TRBV3-1/TRBV3-2; D: TRBD1; CDR3: CASSLRQGNGPGELFF; DNA: TGTGCCAGCAGCCTCCGACAGGGAAATGGCCCCGGGGAGCTGTTTTTT
size: NA; J: TRBJ2-3; V: TRBV14; D: TRBD2; CDR3: CASSPGTSGYNTDTQYF; DNA: TGTGCCAGCAGCCCCGGGACTAGCGGATATAACACAGATACGCAGTATTTT
size: NA; J: TRBJ2-1; V: TRBV2; D: TRBD2; CDR3: CASSEASGRNEQFF; DNA: TGTGCCAGCAGTGAAGCAAGCGGGAGGAATGAGCAGTTCTTC
size: many; J: TRBJ2-2; V: TRBV9; D: NA; CDR3: CASTKGLQNRNTGELFF; DNA: TGTGCCAGCACCAAAGGACTCCAGAACCGGAACACCGGGGAGCTGTTTTTT
size: NA; J: TRBJ2-3; V: TRBV5-4; D: NA; CDR3: CASSFRSSTDTQYF; DNA: TGTGCCAGCAGCTTTCGTTCTAGCACAGATACGCAGTATTTT
size: NA; J: TRBJ1-3; V: TRBV28; D: TRBD1; CDR3: CASSSRTGRSGNTIYF; DNA: TGTGCCAGCAGTTCACGGACAGGCCGCTCTGGAAACACCATATATTTT
size: NA; J: TRBJ2-3; V: TRBV24-1; D: NA; CDR3: CATSGPGVSTDTQYF; DNA: TGTGCCACCAGTGGGCCAGGGGTAAGCACAGATACGCAGTATTTT
size: NA; J: TRBJ2-7; V: TRBV6-2/TRBV6-3; D: TRBD2; CDR3: CASSMGTSGSLPGEQYF; DNA: TGTGCCAGCAGCATGGGGACTAGCGGGAGCCTGCCAGGCGAGCAGTACTTC
size: once; J: TRBJ1-3; V: TRBV4-2; D: TRBD1; CDR3: CASSLLDRAGNTIYF; DNA: TGTGCCAGCAGCCTCCTGGACAGGGCGGGCAACACCATATATTTT
size: once; J: TRBJ2-3; V: TRBV4-1; D: NA; CDR3: CASSQAPPPFLLHTDTQYF; DNA: TGCGCCAGCAGCCAGGCTCCCCCCCCGTTCCTCCTCCACACAGATACGCAGTATTTT
size: few; J: TRBJ2-2; V: TRBV5-5; D: TRBD1; CDR3: CASSLFVPGQSTGELFF; DNA: TGTGCCAGCAGCTTGTTCGTACCGGGACAGAGCACCGGGGAGCTGTTTTTT
size: NA; J: TRBJ1-2; V: TRBV30; D: TRBD1; CDR3: CAWRGQVLGRGYTF; DNA: TGTGCCTGGAGGGGACAGGTCCTCGGGCGAGGCTACACCTTC
size: NA; J: TRBJ2-1; V: TRBV2; D: TRBD2; CDR3: CASSVPSGRNNEQFF; DNA: TGTGCCAGCAGTGTTCCTAGCGGGAGAAACAATGAGCAGTTCTTC
size: NA; J: TRBJ2-1; V: TRBV24-1; D: TRBD2; CDR3: CATSDAGTSGYNEQFF; DNA: TGTGCCACCAGTGATGCCGGGACTAGCGGTTACAATGAGCAGTTCTTC
size: NA; J: TRBJ2-5; V: TRBV9; D: TRBD2; CDR3: CASSVGLAGAGPGETQYF; DNA: TGTGCCAGCAGCGTAGGGTTAGCGGGAGCCGGACCAGGGGAGACCCAGTACTTC
size: once; J: TRBJ2-1; V: TRBV9; D: TRBD2; CDR3: CASSVTPGGVVNNEQFF; DNA: TGTGCCAGCAGCGTAACCCCGGGGGGGGTTGTTAACAATGAGCAGTTCTTC
size: NA; J: TRBJ1-4; V: TRBV7-9; D: NA; CDR3: CASSLDGSIEKLFF; DNA: TGTGCCAGCAGCTTAGACGGGTCGATTGAAAAACTGTTTTTT
size: few; J: TRBJ1-2; V: TRBV5-4; D: TRBD1; CDR3: CASSLTGDYGYTF; DNA: TGTGCCAGCAGCCTAACAGGGGACTATGGCTACACCTTC
size: NA; J: TRBJ2-5; V: TRBV5-5; D: NA; CDR3: CASSRTGMETQYF; DNA: TGTGCCAGCAGCCGAACGGGGATGGAGACCCAGTACTTC
size: NA; J: TRBJ2-3; V: TRBV6-4; D: TRBD2; CDR3: CASSAGGTDTQYF; DNA: TGTGCCAGCAGCGCGGGGGGCACAGATACGCAGTATTTT
size: NA; J: TRBJ2-7; V: TRBV7-8; D: TRBD1; CDR3: CASSPRLAGGAFNYEQYF; DNA: TGTGCCAGCAGCCCCCGGCTTGCAGGGGGCGCATTCAACTACGAGCAGTACTTC
size: NA; J: TRBJ2-7; V: TRBV12-3/TRBV12-4; D: NA; CDR3: CASSLAGYEQYF; DNA: TGTGCCAGCAGTTTAGCCGGGTACGAGCAGTACTTC
size: NA; J: TRBJ2-1; V: TRBV4-2; D: TRBD2; CDR3: CASSRSTISGRTSNEQFF; DNA: TGTGCCAGCAGCCGCTCCACCATTAGCGGGAGGACAAGCAATGAGCAGTTCTTC
size: few; J: TRBJ2-7; V: TRBV7-9; D: NA; CDR3: CASLASSSYEQYF; DNA: TGTGCCAGCCTGGCCTCTAGCTCCTACGAGCAGTACTTC
size: NA; J: TRBJ2-2; V: TRBV28; D: TRBD1; CDR3: CASSLTGLWANTGELFF; DNA: TGTGCCAGCAGTTTGACAGGGTTGTGGGCGAACACCGGGGAGCTGTTTTTT
size: NA; J: TRBJ2-7; V: TRBV5-1; D: NA; CDR3: CASSSSPTNEQYF; DNA: TGCGCCAGCAGCTCCTCACCTACCAACGAGCAGTACTTC
size: NA; J: TRBJ2-7; V: TRBV5-1; D: TRBD1; CDR3: CASSLTGTGPNEQYF; DNA: TGCGCCAGCAGCTTAACCGGGACAGGGCCTAACGAGCAGTACTTC
size: NA; J: TRBJ1-5; V: TRBV6-5; D: NA; CDR3: CASRADSYQPQHF; DNA: TGTGCCAGTCGAGCGGACAGCTATCAGCCCCAGCATTTT
size: few; J: TRBJ1-2; V: TRBV29-1; D: TRBD1; CDR3: CSVGRGQGYGYTF; DNA: TGCAGCGTGGGGCGGGGACAGGGCTATGGCTACACCTTC
size: few; J: TRBJ1-4; V: TRBV5-1; D: TRBD1; CDR3: CASSRTQGYDEKLFF; DNA: TGCGCCAGCAGCCGGACACAGGGGTACGATGAAAAACTGTTTTTT
size: NA; J: TRBJ2-7; V: TRBV18; D: TRBD1; CDR3: CASSQPGQGSYEQYF; DNA: TGTGCCAGCTCGCAACCGGGACAGGGATCCTACGAGCAGTACTTC
size: NA; J: TRBJ2-1; V: TRBV19; D: TRBD2; CDR3: CASRAGDIGYNEQFF; DNA: TGTGCCAGTAGGGCGGGAGATATCGGCTACAATGAGCAGTTCTTC
size: NA; J: TRBJ1-2; V: TRBV11-3; D: TRBD1; CDR3: CASSPGGQGNYGYTF; DNA: TGTGCCAGCAGCCCAGGGGGACAGGGAAACTATGGCTACACCTTC